The next 5 T cell receptor beta chains were all read from a single sample in a study of cytomegalovirus exposure and HLA in healthy donors. Both 60 Vbeta primers and 13 Jbeta primers went into the PCR. Here immunoSEQ multiplex PCR was the method, and the copy in TCRdb shows in-frame clones only, minus some. Of about 160,000 clones listed, about 83% are singletons. The specimen was PBMCs. The source of these receptors is a woman aged 30 to 39 in good health and CMV-seronegative.

This sequence joins TRBV19 and TRBJ2-1; 8 nucleotides match TRBD1. The CDR3 spans 12 residues. Germline V gene data show CDR1 as LNHDA and CDR2 as SQIVND (reference sequence). V lost 3 bases to trimming and J lost 10 bases; unmatched junction nucleotides: 2. The CDR3 nucleotides are TGTGCCAGTAGTATCGGACAGGGCGAGCAGTTCTTC. This encodes CASSIGQGEQFF.

The chain employs TRBV7-8 and TRBJ2-7; 8 bases match TRBD1. With V trimmed by 5 bases and J by 1 base, 7 bases remained unmatched. CDR3 length: 15 residues. Germline V CDR1 and CDR2: SGHVS, FQNEAQ. For the CDR3, the DNA is TGTGCCAGCAGCCCTTTCGACAGGGGATCCTACGAGCAGTACTTC. The encoded protein is CASSPFDRGSYEQYF.

This sequence joins TRBV19 and TRBJ1-1, with a tentative D call TRBD1 (5 bases). The V end lost 8 bases, the J end lost 1 base, and 14 bases lay between the germline ends. From germline, CDR1 is LNHDA and CDR2 SQIVND (reference sequence). There are 14 residues in the CDR3. The CDR3 DNA sequence: TGTGCCAGTCAGCCAGGGCTCGGGAACACTGAAGCTTTCTTT. This sequence encodes CASQPGLGNTEAFF.

V usage is TRBV5-1 and J usage is TRBJ2-3, with TRBD2 matching over 15 bases. Germline CDR1 SGHRS, CDR2 YFSETQ. This CDR3 comprises 15 residues. After removal of 2 bases from V and 7 bases from J, the junction contained 2 bases not matched to a gene. The CDR3 region has the DNA TGCGCCAGCAGCTTCGGGACTAGCGGGGGGAATACGCAGTATTTT. Protein: CASSFGTSGGNTQYF.

The J gene is TRBJ1-5, the V gene TRBV28, with 8 bases fitting TRBD1. Per the germline V gene, CDR1 is MDHEN and CDR2 is SYDVKM. CDR3 size: 20 residues. With 6 bases clipped from V and 5 bases from J, the junction kept 24 bases outside the gene matches. The CDR3 loop is CASRPWVIVGTGGADQPQHF. The CDR3 nucleotides read TGTGCCAGCAGGCCTTGGGTTATTGTGGGGACAGGTGGGGCGGATCAGCCCCAGCATTTT.